The 31 T cell receptor beta chains presented below share a single source sample, sequenced in a study of blood T cell repertoires in COVID-19. Clones were sequenced by immunoSEQ multiplex PCR, and TCRdb holds only the in-frame ones, with some missing. Of 260,000 or so clones detected, around 86% appear once; the ten largest clones hold 15% to 17%. The sequenced sample was PBMCs or T cells enriched from blood (not recorded which). All receptors derive from a young man who had recovered from COVID-19.

This chain connects TRBV24-1 to TRBJ2-7; 8 nucleotides match TRBD1. The length of the CDR3 is 15 residues. The ends lost 5 bases at V and 5 bases at J; junction bases unmatched: 10. Germline V CDR1 and CDR2: KGHDR, SFDVKD. The CDR3 loop is CATSGHGTGVNEQYF. Written as DNA, the CDR3 is TGTGCCACCAGTGGGCACGGGACAGGAGTTAACGAGCAGTACTTC.

Regarding this clone: This sample also contains other DNA sequences that code for the same CDR3. The V and J genes are TRBV27 and TRBJ2-7, with a possible D match to TRBD2 (6 bases). Germline lookup yields CDR1 MNHEY and CDR2 SMNVEV (reference sequence). Trimming took off 1 base at V and 1 base at J, with 8 bases between the two ends. The CDR3 contains 14 residues. The CDR3 DNA follows: TGTGCCAGCAGTTTATTAGGAGGGTCCTACGAGCAGTACTTC. This translates into CASSLLGGSYEQYF.

The rearrangement links TRBV24-1 to TRBJ2-3, with 7 nucleotides matching TRBD2. The CDR3 has 16 amino acids. Trimming at V came to 9 bases and at J to 0 bases, leaving 11 bases not matched to a gene. Germline V gene sequence: CDR1 KGHDR, CDR2 SFDVKD. The CDR3 reads CATRARGSGSTDTQYF. As DNA, the CDR3 is TGTGCCACCCGTGCCCGCGGGAGTGGGAGCACAGATACGCAGTATTTT.

This clone was picked up a small number of times. This rearrangement joins TRBV29-1 to TRBJ2-1, with D unresolved. This CDR3 spans 15 amino acids. V lost 2 bases and J 2 bases, leaving 13 bases between the germline ends. CDR1 is SQVTM, CDR2 ANQGSEA, per germline. The CDR3 coding sequence is TGCAGCGTTGAAATGATGAGCACTGCCTACAATGAGCAGTTCTTC. Translating it yields CSVEMMSTAYNEQFF.

The J gene is TRBJ2-5, the V gene TRBV7-2, with 9 positions matching TRBD2. Per germline, CDR1 SGHTA and CDR2 FQGNSA. The CDR3 runs 16 residues. Unmatched junction bases numbered 8, after V lost 1 base and J lost 5 bases. The CDR3 bases are TGTGCCAGCAGCTTAGTTGGAGCGGGGGGCCAGGAGACCCAGTACTTC. Residues: CASSLVGAGGQETQYF.

This rearrangement joins TRBV12-3 or TRBV12-4 to TRBJ2-1, with a weak D call TRBD1 (6 bases). The V and J ends lost 6 bases and 3 bases respectively, with 9 bases between them. CDR3 length equals 13 residues. CDR3 nucleotides: TGTGCCAGCAGAGGGGGTAACTACAATGAGCAGTTCTTC. This translates into CASRGGNYNEQFF.

This clone was seen a few times. The V call is TRBV9, the J call TRBJ1-1, with D possibly being TRBD1 (5 bases). CDR3 length: 14 residues. Per the germline V gene, CDR1 is SGDLS and CDR2 is YYNGEE. V was trimmed by 0 bases and J by 11 bases, leaving 17 bases between them. The CDR3 reads CASSVATGTANAFF. Written as DNA, the CDR3 is TGTGCCAGCAGCGTAGCTACCGGGACTGCGAACGCTTTCTTT.

J is TRBJ2-5 and V is TRBV28; the D gene is possibly TRBD1 (6 bases). This CDR3 has 15 amino acids. The germline V gene encodes CDR1 MDHEN and CDR2 SYDVKM. V lost 5 bases to trimming and J lost 0 bases, with 13 bases between them. CDR3 protein: CASSSPNRDQETQYF. DNA for the CDR3: TGTGCCAGCAGTAGCCCCAACAGGGACCAAGAGACCCAGTACTTC.

The rearrangement uses TRBV2 and TRBJ1-1; D is possibly TRBD1 (6 bases). CDR1 is SNHLY and CDR2 is FYNNEI in the germline V gene. The V and J ends lost 8 bases and 4 bases respectively, with 11 bases between them. This CDR3 contains 12 residues. CDR3 in amino acids: CASQQQGTEAFF. CDR3 in DNA: TGTGCCAGCCAGCAACAGGGCACTGAAGCTTTCTTT.

This rearrangement joins TRBV28 to TRBJ1-1; D not certain. V gave up 7 bases and J gave up 1 base, with 16 bases separating them. Germline V gene data show CDR1 as MDHEN and CDR2 as SYDVKM. This CDR3 has 15 amino acids. The CDR3 DNA is TGTGCCAGCACTCCAACCCCCACTAAGAACACTGAAGCTTTCTTT. Protein: CASTPTPTKNTEAFF.

The V call is TRBV10-2, the J call TRBJ1-2, with 10 bases lining up with TRBD1. The V segment lost 6 bases and the J segment 8 bases; nucleotides outside the gene matches: 3. The CDR3 length is 12 residues. Germline V gene sequence: CDR1 WSHSY, CDR2 SAAADI. CDR3 DNA sequence: TGCGCCAGCAGGGACAGGGGGGGAGGCTACACCTTC. Encoded protein: CASRDRGGGYTF.

This chain connects TRBV5-6 to TRBJ2-4; D may be TRBD1 (6 bases). Trimming removed 7 bases from V and 2 bases from J, with 16 bases in between. The germline V gene has CDR1 SGHDT and CDR2 YYEEEE. CDR3 length: 15 amino acids. DNA for the CDR3: TGTGCCAGCGCACAGGGTGTTGGAACCAAAAACATTCAGTACTTC. Protein product: CASAQGVGTKNIQYF.

The chain joins TRBV5-1 to TRBJ2-1, with TRBD1 matching over 10 bases. The CDR3 loop spans 15 amino acids. Germline loops: CDR1 SGHRS, CDR2 YFSETQ. Trimming removed 4 bases from V and 2 bases from J; junction bases left unmatched: 3. For the CDR3, the DNA is TGCGCCAGCAGCCGGACAGGGGGAACCTACAATGAGCAGTTCTTC. This gives the protein CASSRTGGTYNEQFF.

This chain connects TRBV10-3 to TRBJ1-2, with D tentatively TRBD1 (5 bases). The CDR3 consists of 14 residues. Germline CDR1 is ENHRY and CDR2 is SYGVKD. The V gene lost 7 bases and the J gene lost 8 bases, with 20 bases spanning the gap. Written as DNA, the CDR3 is TGTGCCATCAACGGCCAGGGAGGGGCGGGAGGCTACACCTTC. This encodes CAINGQGGAGGYTF.

The chain uses TRBV5-1 and TRBJ1-2, with D possibly being TRBD1 (5 bases). This CDR3 is built from 15 residues. The V end was cut by 0 bases, the J end by 0 bases, with 9 bases between. In germline, CDR1 is SGHRS, CDR2 YFSETQ. This chain's CDR3 is CASSLGQSSNYGYTF. CDR3 sequence (DNA): TGCGCCAGCAGCTTGGGACAGTCTTCTAACTATGGCTACACCTTC.

The chain combines TRBV6-7 with TRBJ2-2; 16 bases are a match to TRBD2. TRBV6-7 is filed as an ORF, its function uncertain. Germline trimming cut 5 bases from V and 5 bases from J; bases unmatched to any gene: 5. CDR3 length: 17 amino acids. The CDR3 is CASSPPGLAGGTGELFF. CDR3 DNA: TGTGCCAGCAGTCCACCGGGACTAGCGGGGGGGACCGGGGAGCTGTTTTTT.

The chain carries TRBV7-8 and TRBJ2-3; D perhaps matches TRBD1 (5 bases). Germline V CDR1 and CDR2: SGHVS, FQNEAQ. There are 13 residues in the CDR3. V dropped 0 bases and J dropped 13 bases, with 14 bases sitting between them. In DNA, the CDR3 is TGTGCCAGCAGCTTAGCGCCCTCAGGGAATGAGTATTTT. It yields the protein CASSLAPSGNEYF. Full variable domain (rest looked up from reference TRBV7-8 and TRBJ2-3): GAGVSQSPRYKVAKRGQDVALRCDPISGHVSLFWYQQALGQGPEFLTYFQNEAQLDKSGLPSDRFFAERPEGSVSTLKIQRTQQEDSAVYLCASSLAPSGNEYFGPGTRLTVL.

The CDR3 coding sequence is TGCAGCGCCGACCTTGGTAGAGGACTAGCCTACGAGCAGTACTTC. It specifies CSADLGRGLAYEQYF. The V and J genes are TRBV29-1 and TRBJ2-7; TRBD2 matches at 7 bases. V was clipped by 7 bases and J by 2 bases; unmatched bases: 14. The CDR3 is 15 residues long. CDR1 and CDR2 from the germline V gene are SQVTM and ANQGSEA.

A word on this clone: At the DNA level, this CDR3 is encoded by other sequences in the same sample as well. The V gene is TRBV19, the J gene TRBJ2-3; possible D gene TRBD1, 6 bases. The germline V gene has CDR1 LNHDA and CDR2 SQIVND (reference sequence). This CDR3 is built from 13 residues. Trimming cost V 5 bases and J 3 bases, with 9 bases left between them. CDR3 nucleotide sequence: TGTGCCAGTAGTCCACAGGGTACAGATACGCAGTATTTT. Translating gives CASSPQGTDTQYF.

The DNA for the CDR3 is TGTGCCAGCAGCGCCACGGGGCAGGGGTACGAGCAGTACTTC. Protein product: CASSATGQGYEQYF. This chain connects TRBV9 to TRBJ2-7; possibly TRBD1 for D (6 bases). V lost 3 bases and J 4 bases, leaving 14 bases between the germline ends. Per germline, CDR1 SGDLS and CDR2 YYNGEE. The CDR3 sequence is 14 residues long.

The chain links TRBV4-2 to TRBJ1-1; D is possibly TRBD1 (5 bases). The CDR3 loop spans 15 amino acids. CDR1 and CDR2 from the germline V gene are LGHNA and YNFKEQ. V was clipped by 3 bases and J by 5 bases, with 16 bases between them. The CDR3 region is CASSQGLNRGTEAFF. CDR3 nucleotide sequence: TGTGCCAGCAGCCAGGGACTCAATCGGGGGACTGAAGCTTTCTTT.

The J gene is TRBJ1-2, the V gene TRBV14; D might be TRBD1 (6 bases). There are 14 residues in the CDR3. CDR1 is SGHDN and CDR2 is FVKESK in the germline V gene. The ends were cut back, 4 bases at V and 4 bases at J, with 13 bases in the middle. The CDR3 DNA is TGTGCCAGCAGCCTTCAAGGACAGATCTATGGCTACACCTTC. It encodes CASSLQGQIYGYTF.

The rearrangement joins TRBV4-1 to TRBJ1-1; D perhaps matches TRBD1 (6 bases). Germline V gene sequence: CDR1 MGHRA, CDR2 YSYEKL. The CDR3 is 17 residues long. Trimming took off 0 bases at V and 0 bases at J, with 14 bases between the two ends. The CDR3 loop reads CASSQDYPGVMNTEAFF. CDR3 nucleotides: TGCGCCAGCAGCCAAGATTATCCAGGGGTGATGAACACTGAAGCTTTCTTT.

J is TRBJ2-7 and V is TRBV10-3; 7 bases are a match to TRBD1. The germline CDR1 and CDR2 sequences are ENHRY and SYGVKD. J lost 1 base, V lost 3 bases, and 6 bases had no gene match. This CDR3 has 15 amino acids. In DNA, the CDR3 is TGTGCCATCAGTGAATCACCGGGACAGTCCTACGAGCAGTACTTC. This sequence encodes CAISESPGQSYEQYF.

The rearrangement links TRBV2 to TRBJ2-2, with D uncertain. The V and J ends lost 9 bases and 6 bases respectively, with 14 bases between them. Germline CDR1 reads SNHLY; CDR2 reads FYNNEI. The CDR3 has 13 amino acids. In DNA, the CDR3 is TGTGCCAGAGAGGTCGATGAGGCCGGGGAGCTGTTTTTT. This gives the protein CAREVDEAGELFF.

The chain carries TRBV20-1 and TRBJ2-3; D unclear. Trimming cost V 6 bases and J 2 bases, with 3 bases left between them. The CDR3 runs 10 residues. Germline V CDR1 and CDR2: DFQATT, SNEGSKA (reference sequence). CDR3 sequence reads: CSAVTDTQYF. Written as DNA, the CDR3 is TGCAGTGCCGTCACAGATACGCAGTATTTT.

V gene TRBV2 combines with J gene TRBJ2-5; 7 bases align to TRBD1. The germline CDR1 and CDR2 sequences are SNHLY and FYNNEI. There are 14 residues in the CDR3. Unmatched junction bases numbered 9, after V lost 6 bases and J lost 5 bases. The CDR3 is CASRNRGQGETQYF. CDR3 bases: TGTGCCAGCAGAAACAGGGGTCAGGGGGAGACCCAGTACTTC.

Details on this clone: Distinct nucleotide sequences in the sample also encode this CDR3. The chain has TRBV30 and TRBJ1-5; D remains ambiguous. Trimming left V 5 bases short and J 1 base short, with 9 bases between. From germline, CDR1 is GTSNPN and CDR2 SVGIG (reference sequence). The CDR3 is made up of 13 amino acids. The chain's CDR3 is CAWGGQSNQPQHF. The CDR3 region has the DNA TGTGCCTGGGGAGGTCAGAGCAATCAGCCCCAGCATTTT. Based on the CDR3 plus reference TRBV30 and TRBJ1-5, the full variable domain is SQTIHQWPATLVQPVGSPLSLECTVEGTSNPNLYWYRQAAGRGLQLLFYSVGIGQISSEVPQNLSASRPQDRQFILSSKKLLLSDSGFYLCAWGGQSNQPQHFGDGTRLSIL.

This chain links TRBV20-1 with TRBJ1-5; no clear D gene. The CDR3 is 14 amino acids. Per the germline V gene, CDR1 is DFQATT and CDR2 is SNEGSKA (reference sequence). The germline V and J ends were trimmed by 3 bases and 6 bases, with 15 bases remaining between them. This CDR3 reads CSASRPGNGQPQHF. Written as DNA, the CDR3 is TGCAGTGCTAGTCGGCCGGGTAATGGTCAGCCCCAGCATTTT.

Notes on this clone: Other DNA sequences in this specimen translate into the identical CDR3. This chain's CDR3 is CASSPGTGTNYGYTF. The CDR3 DNA reads as TGTGCCAGCTCCCCCGGGACAGGGACTAACTATGGCTACACCTTC. The chain uses TRBV18 and TRBJ1-2; 9 nucleotides agree with TRBD1. With V trimmed by 6 bases and J by 0 bases, 5 bases remained unmatched. The CDR3 length is 15 residues. Germline CDR1 KGHSH, CDR2 LQKENI.

The chain has TRBV18 and TRBJ1-1; perhaps TRBD1 as D (5 bases). The V end was cut by 0 bases, the J end by 0 bases, with 8 bases between. This CDR3 is built from 15 residues. Germline V gene lookup returns CDR1 KGHSH and CDR2 LQKENI. The CDR3 DNA follows: TGTGCCAGCTCACCACCTAAAGGGGTGAACACTGAAGCTTTCTTT. It yields the protein CASSPPKGVNTEAFF.